This TCR beta chain was profiled in a study of blood T cell repertoires in COVID-19. Study as a whole: Samples taken during acute and convalescent COVID-19 were collected in the United States, Italy and Spain.

CDR3 length equals 14 residues. The V gene end was trimmed by 5 bases and the J gene end by 5 bases; junction bases not matched to a gene: 6. Germline CDR1 WNHNN, CDR2 SYGVQD (reference sequence). The assay was immunoSEQ multiplex PCR, and TCRdb's table has in-frame clones only and misses some. The sample shows 100,000 or so clones, 70% to 85% of them seen only once. This receptor was identified in a man aged 70 or older with active or convalescent COVID-19. Material: peripheral blood. The chain employs TRBV10-1 and TRBJ2-5, with TRBD2 matching 9 bases. In DNA form, the CDR3 reads TGCGCCAGCAGTCGTAGCGGGGGCGATGAGACCCAGTACTTC. Translated, it gives CASSRSGGDETQYF.